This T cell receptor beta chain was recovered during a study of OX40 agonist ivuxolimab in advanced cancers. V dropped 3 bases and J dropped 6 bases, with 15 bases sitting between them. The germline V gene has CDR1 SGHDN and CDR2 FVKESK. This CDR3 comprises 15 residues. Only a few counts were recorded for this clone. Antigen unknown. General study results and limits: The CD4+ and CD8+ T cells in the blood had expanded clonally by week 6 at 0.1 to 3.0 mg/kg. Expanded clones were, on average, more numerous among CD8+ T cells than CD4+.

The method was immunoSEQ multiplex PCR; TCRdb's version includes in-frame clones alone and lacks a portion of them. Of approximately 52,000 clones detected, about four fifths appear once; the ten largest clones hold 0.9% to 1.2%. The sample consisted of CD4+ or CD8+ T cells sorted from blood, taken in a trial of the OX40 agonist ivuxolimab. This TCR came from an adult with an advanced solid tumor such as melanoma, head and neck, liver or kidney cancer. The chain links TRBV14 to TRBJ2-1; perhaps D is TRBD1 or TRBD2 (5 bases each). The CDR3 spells CASSQLGRDLNEQFF. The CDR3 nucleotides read TGTGCCAGCAGCCAGTTAGGCCGGGACCTCAATGAGCAGTTCTTC.